This T cell receptor (beta chain) stems from a study of T cell responses to AZD1222 COVID-19 vaccine. Study-level results: The span of vaccine-associated CD4 TCRs extended across spike, with dominance at 160-218 and 743-854.

Turning to this clone: The antigen is unknown.

Using immunoSEQ multiplex PCR, the repertoire was profiled, and TCRdb retains in-frame clones only, with some absent. Here the sample spans 75,000 to 95,000 clones, about 85% being singletons. The sequenced sample was peripheral blood, obtained on day 0 of AZD1222 vaccination. The TCR was taken from an adult in good health.

The CDR3 reads CASSPRLAGDEQYF. The CDR3, as DNA: TGCGCCAGCAGCCCACGACTAGCGGGGGATGAGCAGTACTTC. The V and J genes are TRBV5-1 and TRBJ2-7, with TRBD2 matching 12 bases. The CDR3 has 14 amino acids. Germline loops: CDR1 SGHRS, CDR2 YFSETQ. V trimming: 4 bases; J trimming: 7 bases; junction bases outside the gene matches: 6.